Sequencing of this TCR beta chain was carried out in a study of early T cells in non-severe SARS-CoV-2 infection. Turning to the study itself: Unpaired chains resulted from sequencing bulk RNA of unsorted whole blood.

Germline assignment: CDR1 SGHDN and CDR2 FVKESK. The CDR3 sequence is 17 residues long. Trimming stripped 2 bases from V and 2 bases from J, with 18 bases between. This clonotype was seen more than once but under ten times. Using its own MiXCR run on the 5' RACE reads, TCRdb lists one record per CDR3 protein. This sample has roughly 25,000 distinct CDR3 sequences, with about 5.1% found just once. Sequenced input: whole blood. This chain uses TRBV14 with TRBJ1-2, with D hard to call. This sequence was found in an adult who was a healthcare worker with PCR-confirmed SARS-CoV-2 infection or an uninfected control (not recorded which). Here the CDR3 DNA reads TGTGCCAGCAGCCAATTCCGGAACAGCGAGATCAACTATGGCTACACCTTC. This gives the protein CASSQFRNSEINYGYTF.